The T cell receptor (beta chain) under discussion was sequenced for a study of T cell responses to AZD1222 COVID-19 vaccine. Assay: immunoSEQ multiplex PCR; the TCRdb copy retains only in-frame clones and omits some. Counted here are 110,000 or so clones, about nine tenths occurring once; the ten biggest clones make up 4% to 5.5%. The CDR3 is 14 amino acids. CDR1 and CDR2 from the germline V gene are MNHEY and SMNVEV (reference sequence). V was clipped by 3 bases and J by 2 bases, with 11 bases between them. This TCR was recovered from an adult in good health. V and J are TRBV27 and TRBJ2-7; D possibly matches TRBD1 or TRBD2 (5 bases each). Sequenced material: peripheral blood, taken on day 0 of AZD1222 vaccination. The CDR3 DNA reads TGTGCCAGCAGTTTTGGGGACCCTACCTACGAGCAGTACTTC. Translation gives CASSFGDPTYEQYF.